The 5 T cell receptor beta chains listed next were all sequenced from one sample in a study of cytomegalovirus exposure and HLA in healthy donors. The primer mix had 60 Vbeta and 13 Jbeta primers. Sequencing was performed with immunoSEQ multiplex PCR; in TCRdb, only in-frame clones are kept and a portion is missing. The data contain approximately 170,000 clones, approximately 59% of them seen just once; the ten biggest clones take up under 3%. The sequenced sample was PBMCs. The origin of the receptors is a man aged 40-49 years in good health and CMV-seronegative.

This chain links TRBV7-9 with TRBJ2-3; possible D gene TRBD1, 5 bases. The CDR3 sequence is 14 residues long. Germline-derived CDR1 and CDR2 are SEHNR and FQNEAQ (reference sequence). The V end was cut by 2 bases, the J end by 4 bases, with 10 bases between. The CDR3 reads CASSLSRVADTQYF. In nucleotides, the CDR3 is TGTGCCAGCAGCTTAAGCAGGGTGGCAGATACGCAGTATTTT.

The chain links TRBV30 to TRBJ1-5; no firm D call. From germline, CDR1 is GTSNPN and CDR2 SVGIG (reference sequence). V was pared by 3 bases and J by 4 bases, with 10 bases between. The CDR3 length is 13 residues. CDR3 in amino acids: CAWRPGGNQPQHF. CDR3 nucleotide sequence: TGTGCCTGGAGGCCCGGCGGGAATCAGCCCCAGCATTTT.

V and J are TRBV9 and TRBJ2-7; TRBD1 aligns across 12 bases. CDR3 length: 15 residues. Per the germline V gene, CDR1 is SGDLS and CDR2 is YYNGEE. V gave up 4 bases and J gave up 6 bases; unmatched junction bases: 8. Written as DNA, the CDR3 is TGTGCCAGCAGCAGGACCGGGACAGGGGGCAGCGAGCAGTACTTC. This encodes CASSRTGTGGSEQYF.

This CDR3 is CASSLMPTGEETQYF. CDR3 sequence (DNA): TGTGCCAGCAGCTTGATGCCGACAGGGGAAGAGACCCAGTACTTC. The V call is TRBV5-5, the J call TRBJ2-5; the match to TRBD1 covers 8 bases. Germline loops: CDR1 SGHKS, CDR2 YYEKEE (reference sequence). Trimming took 1 base from V and 3 from J; bases not matched to a gene: 5. The CDR3 covers 15 residues.

The rearrangement links TRBV7-9 to TRBJ2-3; TRBD2 is a possible D gene (6 bases). V lost 1 base, J lost 0 bases, and 17 bases lay in between. Germline loops: CDR1 SEHNR, CDR2 FQNEAQ (reference sequence). This CDR3 is 18 amino acids long. CDR3 nucleotide sequence: TGTGCCAGCAGCTTAGGAGGCAGCGGGCGGGTTAGCACAGATACGCAGTATTTT. This gives the protein CASSLGGSGRVSTDTQYF.